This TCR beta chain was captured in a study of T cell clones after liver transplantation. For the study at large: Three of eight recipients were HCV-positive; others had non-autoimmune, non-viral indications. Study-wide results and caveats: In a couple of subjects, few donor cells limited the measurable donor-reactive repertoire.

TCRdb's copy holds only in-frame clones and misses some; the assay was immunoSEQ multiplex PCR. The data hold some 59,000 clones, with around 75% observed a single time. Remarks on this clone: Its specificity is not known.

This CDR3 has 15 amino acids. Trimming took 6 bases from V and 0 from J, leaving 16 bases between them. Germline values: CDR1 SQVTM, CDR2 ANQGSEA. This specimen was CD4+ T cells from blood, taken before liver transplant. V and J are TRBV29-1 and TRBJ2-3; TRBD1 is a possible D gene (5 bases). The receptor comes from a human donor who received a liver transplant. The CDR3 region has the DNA TGCAGCGTGGAGATGGGGCTAGGTAGCACAGATACGCAGTATTTT. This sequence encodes CSVEMGLGSTDTQYF.